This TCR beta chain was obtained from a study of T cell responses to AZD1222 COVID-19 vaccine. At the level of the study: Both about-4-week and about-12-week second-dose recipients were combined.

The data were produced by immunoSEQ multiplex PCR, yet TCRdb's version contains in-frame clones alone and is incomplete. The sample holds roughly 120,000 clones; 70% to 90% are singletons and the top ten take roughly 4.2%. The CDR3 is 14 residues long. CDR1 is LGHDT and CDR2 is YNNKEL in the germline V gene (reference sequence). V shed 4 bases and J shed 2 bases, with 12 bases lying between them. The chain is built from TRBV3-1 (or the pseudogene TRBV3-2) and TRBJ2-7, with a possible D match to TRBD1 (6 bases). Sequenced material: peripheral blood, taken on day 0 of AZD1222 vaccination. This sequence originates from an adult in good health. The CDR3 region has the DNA TGTGCCAGCAGCCCCCGACAGGAACCCTACGAGCAGTACTTC. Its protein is CASSPRQEPYEQYF.